The T cell receptor beta chain under discussion was sequenced for a study of T cells in women clearing cervical HPV infection. Germline V gene sequence: CDR1 LNHDA, CDR2 SQIVND (reference sequence). The CDR3 extends over 13 amino acids. With 10 bases clipped from V and 0 bases from J, the junction kept 5 bases outside the gene matches. TCRdb keeps only in-frame clones here, not all; method: immunoSEQ multiplex PCR. The listing records approximately 37,000 clones. On this clone: Read coverage stops 3 residues before the CDR3 terminus; the germline J gene supplies the remainder.

This clonotype was sampled from a woman between 18 and 75 years old with a cervical HPV16 infection that either progressed to CIN3+ or cleared (not recorded which). The sample consisted of blood buffy coat. The V and J genes are TRBV19 and TRBJ1-2; 7 bases agree with TRBD1. The sequenced CDR3 bases are TGTGCCACCAGGGGGGTAACTAACTATGGC. The encoded protein is CATRGVTNYG. The whole CDR3 sequence reads CATRGVTNYGYTF.